A selection of T cell receptor beta chains follows, all from one sample in a study of radiotherapy plus CTLA-4 blockade in lung cancer. The protocol was immunoSEQ multiplex PCR, while the TCRdb copy is restricted to in-frame clones and leaves out a portion. Altogether around 22,000 clones are present, approximately 74% being singletons, with the ten largest covering more than 3%. Sequencing was performed on peripheral blood, taken from a patient treated with radiotherapy plus ipilimumab. The receptor source for this set is a human donor with non-small cell lung cancer whose response to radiotherapy plus ipilimumab could not be evaluated. CDR3s include the opening cysteine and the closing phenylalanine or tryptophan. D genes are given only for firm matches. Size values are once, few and many counts, or a class for expanded clones, and some rows have none.

D	J	size	V	CDR3	DNA
TRBD1	TRBJ2-7	few	TRBV28	CASSGTGTGAYEQYF	TGTGCCAGCAGTGGCACCGGGACAGGGGCCTACGAGCAGTACTTC
.	TRBJ1-2	few	TRBV9	CASSLRQAGGYTF	TGTGCCAGCAGCCTTCGACAGGCTGGGGGCTACACCTTC
.	TRBJ2-3	few	TRBV5-1	CASSQLSHGDTDTQYF	TGCGCCAGCAGCCAACTCAGTCACGGGGACACAGATACGCAGTATTTT
.	TRBJ1-1	.	TRBV27	CASSRLGVMNTEAFF	TGTGCCAGCAGTAGATTGGGAGTGATGAACACTGAAGCTTTCTTT
TRBD2	TRBJ2-1	.	TRBV7-4	CASRPEQRLAYNEQFF	TGTGCCAGCAGACCCGAGCAGAGACTAGCGTACAATGAGCAGTTCTTC
.	TRBJ1-1	.	TRBV15	CATSRDQAAPEAFF	TGTGCCACCAGCAGAGATCAAGCTGCCCCTGAAGCTTTCTTT
.	TRBJ2-1	.	TRBV4-1	CASSQPLGRRGVSSYNEQFF	TGCGCCAGCAGCCAACCCCTGGGTAGGCGTGGAGTGAGCTCCTACAATGAGCAGTTCTTC
TRBD1	TRBJ2-1	.	TRBV5-5	CASSPYRGSNNEQFF	TGTGCCAGCAGCCCTTACAGGGGAAGTAACAATGAGCAGTTCTTC
TRBD1	TRBJ1-2	.	TRBV5-1	CASNPSGGSYGYTF	TGCGCCAGCAATCCCTCAGGGGGAAGCTATGGCTACACCTTC
TRBD2	TRBJ2-2	few	TRBV9	CASIVGEGNTGELFF	TGTGCCAGCATTGTCGGGGAGGGGAACACCGGGGAGCTGTTTTTT
TRBD2	TRBJ2-1	.	TRBV5-6	CASSLGGRAYNEQFF	TGTGCCAGCAGCTTGGGCGGGAGGGCCTACAATGAGCAGTTCTTC
.	TRBJ2-7	.	TRBV29-1	CSVGGDRYSEQYF	TGCAGCGTTGGAGGTGACAGATATAGCGAGCAGTACTTC
TRBD2	TRBJ2-7	once	TRBV25-1	CASSGTSGRTSYEQYF	TGTGCCAGTTCCGGGACTAGCGGGAGAACAAGTTACGAGCAGTACTTC
.	TRBJ1-1	.	TRBV29-1	CGVVGGYHMNTEAFF	TGCGGCGTTGTCGGCGGGTACCACATGAACACTGAAGCTTTCTTT
TRBD1	TRBJ1-2	.	TRBV7-2	CASSAGQGYGYTF	TGTGCCAGCAGCGCCGGACAGGGCTATGGCTACACCTTC
TRBD1	TRBJ1-2	.	TRBV12-5	CASAQDRVYTDSRKTNYGYTF	TGTGCTAGTGCCCAGGACAGGGTTTATACAGACTCCAGAAAGACAAACTATGGCTACACCTTC
TRBD1	TRBJ1-1	.	TRBV6-5	CASSPMGQEAFF	TGTGCCAGCAGTCCTATGGGACAGGAAGCTTTCTTT